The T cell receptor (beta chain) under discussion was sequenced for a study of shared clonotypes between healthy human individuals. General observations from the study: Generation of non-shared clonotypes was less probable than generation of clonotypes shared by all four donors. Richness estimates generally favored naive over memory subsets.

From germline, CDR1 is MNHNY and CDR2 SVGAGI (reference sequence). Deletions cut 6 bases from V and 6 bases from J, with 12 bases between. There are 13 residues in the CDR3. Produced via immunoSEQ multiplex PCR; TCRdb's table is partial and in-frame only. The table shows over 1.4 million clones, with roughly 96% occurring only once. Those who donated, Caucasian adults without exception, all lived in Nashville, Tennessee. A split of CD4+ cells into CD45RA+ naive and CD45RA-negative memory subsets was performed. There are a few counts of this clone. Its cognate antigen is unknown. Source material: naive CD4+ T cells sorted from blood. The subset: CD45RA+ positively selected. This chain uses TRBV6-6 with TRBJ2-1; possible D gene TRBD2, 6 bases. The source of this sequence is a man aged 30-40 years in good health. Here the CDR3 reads CASRTTSRNEQFF. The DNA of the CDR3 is TGTGCCAGCAGAACGACTAGTCGCAATGAGCAGTTCTTC.